This T cell receptor (beta chain) was obtained from a study of cytomegalovirus exposure and HLA in healthy donors. Study summary: Unique TCRs numbering some 93 million, obtained from HLA-typed donors, made up an early data release. Study-wide points: Reports indicated that the classifier achieved high specificity and sensitivity in diagnosing cytomegalovirus status. Later analysis identified a missense DCLRE1C variant that was linked to TCR beta V- and J-gene trimming. Based on reports, TCR beta sequences accurately predicted HLA-A and HLA-B alleles for most subjects.

With respect to this clone: The antigen is not known.

The primer mix had 60 Vbeta and 13 Jbeta primers. Produced via immunoSEQ multiplex PCR; TCRdb's table is partial and in-frame only. The table records about 90,000 clones, around 84% of them present only once. The CDR3 sequence is 17 residues long. Germline-derived CDR1 and CDR2 are SGHRS and YFSETQ. Trimming at V came to 0 bases and at J to 5 bases, leaving 9 bases not matched to a gene. The receptor comes from a woman in her thirties or forties in good health and CMV-seropositive. The chain links TRBV5-1 to TRBJ2-3; 10 nucleotides match TRBD2. Sequenced sample: PBMCs. The CDR3 coding sequence is TGCGCCAGCAGCTTGGAGGCTAGCGGGAGCGGAAAAGATACGCAGTATTTT. Its translation is CASSLEASGSGKDTQYF.